This T cell receptor beta chain was identified during a study of liver allograft versus peripheral blood T cells. Study background: T cell receptor repertoires in transplanted livers were compared with those in recipients' peripheral blood.

Remarks on this clonotype: Antigen specificity is unknown.

TCRdb reprocessed the reads with MiXCR, giving one entry per CDR3 protein. The sample contains over 15,000 distinct CDR3 sequences, around 21% of which appear only once. Study-wide points: Liver allograft T cell receptor repertoires were reported to differ from peripheral blood repertoires.

Germline V lookup: CDR1 LNHNV, CDR2 YYDKDF (reference sequence). Trimming took 8 bases from V and 3 from J; bases not matched to a gene: 8. This CDR3 is 14 amino acids long. The sequence was obtained from a human patient who had a liver transplant. Certain T cells may be donor cells from the graft. The chain uses TRBV15 and TRBJ1-2; 8 bases are shared with TRBD1. CDR3 DNA: TGTGCCACCCGCTTGACAGGGGATCACTATGGCTACACCTTC. Protein: CATRLTGDHYGYTF.